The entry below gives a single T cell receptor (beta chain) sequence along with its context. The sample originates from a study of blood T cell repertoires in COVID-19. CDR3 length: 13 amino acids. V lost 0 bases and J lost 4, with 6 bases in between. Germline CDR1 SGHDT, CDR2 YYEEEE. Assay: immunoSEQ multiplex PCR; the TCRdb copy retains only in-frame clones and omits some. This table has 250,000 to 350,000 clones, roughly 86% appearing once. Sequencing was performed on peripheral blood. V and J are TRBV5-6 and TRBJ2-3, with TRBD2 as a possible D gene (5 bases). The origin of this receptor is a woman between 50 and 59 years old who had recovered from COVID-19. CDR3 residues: CASSLAGADTQYF. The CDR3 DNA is TGTGCCAGCAGCTTGGCCGGGGCAGATACGCAGTATTTT. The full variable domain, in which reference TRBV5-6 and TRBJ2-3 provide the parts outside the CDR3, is DAGVTQSPTHLIKTRGQQVTLRCSPKSGHDTVSWYQQALGQGPQFIFQYYEEEERQRGNFPDRFSGHQFPNYSSELNVNALLLGDSALYLCASSLAGADTQYFGPGTRLTVL.